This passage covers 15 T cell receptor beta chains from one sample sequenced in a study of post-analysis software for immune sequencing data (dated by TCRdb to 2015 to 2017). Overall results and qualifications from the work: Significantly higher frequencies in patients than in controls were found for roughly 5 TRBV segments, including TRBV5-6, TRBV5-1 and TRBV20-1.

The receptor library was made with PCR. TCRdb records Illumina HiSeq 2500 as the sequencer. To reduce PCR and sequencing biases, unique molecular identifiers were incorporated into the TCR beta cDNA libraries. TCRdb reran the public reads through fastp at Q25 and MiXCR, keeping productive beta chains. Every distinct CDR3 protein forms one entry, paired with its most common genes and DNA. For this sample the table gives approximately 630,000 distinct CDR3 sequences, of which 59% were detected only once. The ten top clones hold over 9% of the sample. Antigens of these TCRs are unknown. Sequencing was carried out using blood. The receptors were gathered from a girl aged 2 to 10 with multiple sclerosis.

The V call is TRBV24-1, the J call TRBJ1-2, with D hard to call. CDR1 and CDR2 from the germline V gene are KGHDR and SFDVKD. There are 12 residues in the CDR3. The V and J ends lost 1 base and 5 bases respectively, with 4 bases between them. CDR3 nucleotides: TGTGCCACCAGTGATTTAAGTTATGGCTACACCTTC. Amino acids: CATSDLSYGYTF.

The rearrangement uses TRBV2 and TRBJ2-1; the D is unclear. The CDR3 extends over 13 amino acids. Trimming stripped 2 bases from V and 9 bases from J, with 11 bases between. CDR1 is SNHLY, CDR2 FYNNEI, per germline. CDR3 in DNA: TGTGCCAGCAGTGAACTAGTAGAGACTGAGCAGTTCTTC. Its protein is CASSELVETEQFF. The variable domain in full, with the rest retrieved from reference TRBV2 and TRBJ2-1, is EPEVTQTPSHQVTQMGQEVILRCVPISNHLYFYWYRQILGQKVEFLVSFYNNEISEKSEIFDDQFSVERPDGSNFTLKIRSTKLEDSAMYFCASSELVETEQFFGPGTRLTVL.

CDR3 protein: CASSLRLAGTRGSYEQYF. The CDR3 DNA reads TGCGCCAGCAGCCTTAGACTAGCGGGGACCAGGGGCTCCTACGAGCAGTACTTC. V gene TRBV5-1 combines with J gene TRBJ2-7; TRBD2 matches 11 bases. CDR1 and CDR2 from the germline V gene are SGHRS and YFSETQ. J lost 0 bases, V lost 4 bases, and 12 bases had no gene match. This CDR3 has 18 residues.

The CDR3 region is CSARNPRDVPPYEQYF. For the CDR3, the DNA is TGCAGTGCTAGAAATCCCCGGGACGTGCCACCTTACGAGCAGTACTTC. V and J are TRBV20-1 and TRBJ2-7; D may match TRBD1 or TRBD2 (5 bases each). From germline, CDR1 is DFQATT and CDR2 SNEGSKA (reference sequence). V lost 2 bases, J lost 4 bases, and 21 bases lay in between. The CDR3 sequence is 16 residues long.

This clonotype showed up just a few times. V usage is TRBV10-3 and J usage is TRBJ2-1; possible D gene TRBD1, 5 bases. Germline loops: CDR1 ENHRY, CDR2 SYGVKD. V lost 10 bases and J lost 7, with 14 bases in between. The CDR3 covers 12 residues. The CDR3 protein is CATTTELNEQFF. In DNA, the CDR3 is TGTGCCACGACGACAGAGCTAAATGAGCAGTTCTTC.

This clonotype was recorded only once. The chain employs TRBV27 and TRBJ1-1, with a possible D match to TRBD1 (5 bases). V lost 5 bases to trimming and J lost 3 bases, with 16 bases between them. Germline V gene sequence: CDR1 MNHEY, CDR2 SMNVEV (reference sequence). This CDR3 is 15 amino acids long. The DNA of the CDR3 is TGTGCCAGCAGTACCAACAGGTGGGGGGACACTGAAGCTTTCTTT. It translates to CASSTNRWGDTEAFF.

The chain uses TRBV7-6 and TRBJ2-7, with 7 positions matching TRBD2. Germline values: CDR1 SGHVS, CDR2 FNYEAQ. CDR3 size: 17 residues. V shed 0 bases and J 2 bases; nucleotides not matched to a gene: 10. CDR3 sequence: CASSLAPGLAETYEQYF. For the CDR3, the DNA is TGTGCCAGCAGCTTAGCCCCGGGGCTAGCGGAGACCTACGAGCAGTACTTC.

In nucleotides, the CDR3 is TGTGCCAGCTCACCACGCGGACAGGGGACGGTCAATGAGCAGTTCTTC. Translation: CASSPRGQGTVNEQFF. This rearrangement joins TRBV18 to TRBJ2-1; the match to TRBD1 covers 9 bases. Germline V gene lookup returns CDR1 KGHSH and CDR2 LQKENI. J gave up 6 bases and V 1 base, and 7 bases lay outside the gene matches. The CDR3 is made up of 16 amino acids.

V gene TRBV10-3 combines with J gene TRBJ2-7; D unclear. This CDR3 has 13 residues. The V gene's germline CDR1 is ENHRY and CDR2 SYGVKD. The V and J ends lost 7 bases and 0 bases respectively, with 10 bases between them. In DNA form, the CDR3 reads TGTGCCATCAAAAGTGGCGACTCCTACGAGCAGTACTTC. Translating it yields CAIKSGDSYEQYF.

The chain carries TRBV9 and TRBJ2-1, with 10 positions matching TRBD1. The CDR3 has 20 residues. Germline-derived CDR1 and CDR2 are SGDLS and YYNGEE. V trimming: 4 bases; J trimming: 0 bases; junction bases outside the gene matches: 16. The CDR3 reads CASSPPGQGLLGVSYNEQFF. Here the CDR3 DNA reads TGTGCCAGCAGCCCCCCGGGACAGGGGCTCTTAGGGGTCTCCTACAATGAGCAGTTCTTC.

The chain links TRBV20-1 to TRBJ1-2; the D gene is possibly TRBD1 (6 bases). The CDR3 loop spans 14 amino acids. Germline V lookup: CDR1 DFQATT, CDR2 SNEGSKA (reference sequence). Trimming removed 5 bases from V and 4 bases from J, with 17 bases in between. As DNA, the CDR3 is TGCAGTGCTTCACCAGGGGAGAGGTTCTATGGCTACACCTTC. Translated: CSASPGERFYGYTF.

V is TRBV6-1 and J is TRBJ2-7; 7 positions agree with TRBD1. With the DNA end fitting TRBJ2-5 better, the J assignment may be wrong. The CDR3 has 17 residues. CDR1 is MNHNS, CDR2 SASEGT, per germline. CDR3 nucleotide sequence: TGTGCCAGCAGAAAAACCAGGGACAGCCACACCCCAGAGACCCAGTACTTC. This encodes CASRKTRDSHTPETQYF.

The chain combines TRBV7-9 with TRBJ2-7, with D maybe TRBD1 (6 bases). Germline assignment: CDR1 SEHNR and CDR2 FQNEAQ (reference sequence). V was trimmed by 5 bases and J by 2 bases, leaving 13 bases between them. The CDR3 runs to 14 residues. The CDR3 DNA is TGTGCCAGCAGCCCCCTCGGACAGACCTACGAGCAGTACTTC. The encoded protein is CASSPLGQTYEQYF.

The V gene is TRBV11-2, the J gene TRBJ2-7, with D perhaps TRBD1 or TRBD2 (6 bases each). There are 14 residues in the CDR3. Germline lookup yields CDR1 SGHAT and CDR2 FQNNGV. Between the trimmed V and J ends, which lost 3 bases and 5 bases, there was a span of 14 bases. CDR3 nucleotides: TGTGCCAGCAGCTTGTTGGGGGGCCGAGACGAGCAGTACTTC. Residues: CASSLLGGRDEQYF.

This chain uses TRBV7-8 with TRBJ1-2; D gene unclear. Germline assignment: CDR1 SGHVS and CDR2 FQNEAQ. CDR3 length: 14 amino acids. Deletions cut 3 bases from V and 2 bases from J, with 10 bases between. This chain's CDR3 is CASSLETTNYGYTF. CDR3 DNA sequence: TGTGCCAGCAGCTTGGAGACTACAAACTATGGCTACACCTTC.